The T cell receptor beta chain described here comes from a study of shared T cell receptors in the human thymus (dated by TCRdb to the early 2020s). With respect to the entire study: The study examined how self-reactive, shared T-cell receptor alpha chains are generated in the human thymus.

From a lookup of the germline V gene, CDR1 and CDR2 are LGHNA and YNFKEQ. The cysteine opens and the phenylalanine closes a CDR3 of 15 amino acids. The read is trimmed to its CDR3 DNA, 45 bases read in frame from base 1. V and J lose 1 base and 5 bases, and a span of 11 bases separates them. With regard to this clone: Its antigen specificity is not known. No clone much larger than this one lies a single base away; base qualities are absent.

The receptor library was made with the immunoSEQ multiplex PCR assay. TCRdb stores this immuneACCESS table with in-frame sequences only. Part of the clones is absent; in the studies checked, under half of the shortfall reflects unresolved V genes, and no reason is known for the rest. This sample gives 500,000 to 750,000 clones in total; more than 75% of them show up just once. About 0.01% of the sample belongs to the ten largest clones. These data were also filed under a second study, of human thymus T cells. As the second study states: Immunologically healthy infants undergoing open corrective cardiac surgery for congenital heart defects in Finland were used as donors. Thymus tissue was collected as surgical resects that were removed during corrective cardiac surgery. Both the thymic and the peripheral blood repertoires appeared to show biased V and J gene segment usage. The related research found that thymic TCR repertoires overlapped highly between unrelated individuals. The study used roughly 8 infant thymus samples plus four related peripheral blood samples to characterize TCR alpha and beta repertoires. Donor ages ranging from 7 to 244 days were recorded, and a handful of male and a couple of female infants were included in the cohort. After being mechanically released from the tissue, thymocytes were kept at -70 degrees C in pellets of roughly 10-33 million cells. A QIAsymphony instrument was used to extract genomic DNA from frozen cell pellets. The immunoSEQ multiplex PCR assay was used to amplify the TCRB and TCRAD loci from a standardized quantity of quality-controlled genomic DNA. The V(D)J region was spanned by amplicons of a length sufficient to cover the CDR3 and to identify V and J genes. The amplicons were sequenced on an Illumina platform via the commercial immunoSEQ service. Primer bias and sequencing errors were corrected using previously described methods, and TCRAD and TCRB definitions followed the IMGT database. Repertoires were analysed with immunoSEQ Analyzer 3.0 and VDJTools, covering basic statistics, V/J segment usage, diversity estimates, rarefaction and pairwise overlap. Diversity was estimated with Chao1, ChaoE, Efron-Thisted, Shannon and inverse Simpson indices, and also on datasets down-sampled to the smallest sample. Repertoire overlap was determined by strict matching of CDR3 nucleotide sequence, V gene and J gene, and Jaccard-based multidimensional scaling clustering was applied. Thymus samples yielded on average approximately 840,000 unique TCRB clonotypes, compared with 75,000 to 85,000 from blood samples.

The rearrangement combines TRBV4-2 with TRBJ2-2, and perhaps TRBD2 as D gene, on 5 matching bases. This clonotype originated in a boy under two years old with a congenital heart defect. Donor details come from another sample of the same person, matched by shared clones. The sample was thymocytes. The DNA sequence follows: TGTGCCAGCAGCCAAGGGGGAGACCGGACCGGGGAGCTGTTTTTT. Its amino acids are CASSQGGDRTGELFF.